This T cell receptor beta chain was recorded in a study of CD8 T cells in ankylosing spondylitis. The study's findings and limits: Earlier work had already found some motif variants in reactive arthritis synovial fluid and blood.

The CDR3 sequence is 11 residues long. Trimming cost V 6 bases and J 4 bases, with 4 bases left between them. Germline V gene sequence: CDR1 LNHDA, CDR2 SQIVND (reference sequence). For this clonotype: Its specificity is not known.

A quantitative 5'-RACE method, one with molecular barcodes, was used to make TCR beta libraries. MiXCR, applied by TCRdb to the 5' RACE reads, yields one record per CDR3 protein. The sample contains about 250,000 distinct CDR3 sequences, 20% to 30% of which appear only once. The origin of this receptor is a male donor with ankylosing spondylitis or in good health (not recorded which). V gene TRBV19 combines with J gene TRBJ2-4; D is undetermined. The specimen sequenced was blood, either unsorted or a sorted T cell fraction (not recorded which). DNA for the CDR3: TGTGCCAGTAGACAGAAAAACATTCAGTACTTC. This encodes CASRQKNIQYF.